The clone carrying this T cell receptor beta chain occurred a few times. As yet, its antigen is unknown. The data belong to a study of T-cell memory formation after mild COVID-19. Study-level points and caveats: Pre-infection memory showed some responding clones, and this suggested that cross-reactive memory joined. A balance of CD4 and CD8 characterized clones contracting day 15 to 85, whereas later expanders leaned CD4+. Shrinking CD4+ clones were chiefly CM and EM; CD8+ ones were chiefly EMRA.

There are 14 residues in the CDR3. Trimming cost V 1 base and J 6 bases; bases outside gene matches: 5. Germline lookup yields CDR1 SEHNR and CDR2 FQNEAQ (reference sequence). Constant-segment-primed 5'RACE gave TCR alpha and TCR beta cDNA libraries with sample barcodes and UMIs. A single record per CDR3 protein comes from TCRdb applying MiXCR to the 5' RACE reads. The sample comprises 530,000 or so distinct CDR3 sequences, roughly 17% of which are singletons, and about 8.1% rests with the top ten. Sequenced: PBMCs or a T cell subset sorted from them (not recorded which). The TCR was taken from an adult woman who had mild COVID-19 (a few samples of this study predate the infection). Cell type and time point are not known. V gene TRBV7-9 combines with J gene TRBJ1-1, with 7 bases identical to TRBD1. The CDR3 spells CASSLDRGSAEAFF. The DNA for the CDR3 is TGTGCCAGCAGCTTAGACAGGGGATCAGCTGAAGCTTTCTTT.